This T cell receptor beta chain was sequenced for a study of shared clonotypes between healthy human individuals. Looking at the study overall: A few men and a couple of women, aged 18 to 49, were donors. Study observations and caveats: Generation probability values for non-shared clonotypes were lower than those for clonotypes shared by all four donors. The represented genetic and exposure-history diversity was limited by the small number of donors.

Some clones are missing from TCRdb's copy, which holds only in-frame ones; the method was immunoSEQ multiplex PCR. This sample has under 850,000 clones, with over 55% found just once. Details on this clone: Its antigen is not identified.

Between the trimmed V and J ends, which lost 1 base and 1 base, there was a span of 8 bases. Per germline, CDR1 SGHKS and CDR2 YYEKEE (reference sequence). The CDR3 covers 14 residues. The V and J genes are TRBV5-5 and TRBJ1-1; D is ambiguous. Sample: memory CD4+ T cells sorted from blood. Subset specified: CD45RA-negative fraction. This receptor was identified in a woman in her twenties or thirties in good health. The CDR3 DNA follows: TGTGCCAGCAGCTTGACCCAGTCGAACACTGAAGCTTTCTTT. This sequence encodes CASSLTQSNTEAFF.